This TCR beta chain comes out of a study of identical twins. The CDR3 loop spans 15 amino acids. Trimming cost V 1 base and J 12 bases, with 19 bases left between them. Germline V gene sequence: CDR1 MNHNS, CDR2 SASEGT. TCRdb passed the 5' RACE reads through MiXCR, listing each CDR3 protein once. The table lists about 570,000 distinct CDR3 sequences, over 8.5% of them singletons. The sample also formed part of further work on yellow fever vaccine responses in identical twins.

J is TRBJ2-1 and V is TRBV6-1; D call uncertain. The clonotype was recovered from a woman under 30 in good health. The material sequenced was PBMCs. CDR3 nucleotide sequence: TGTGCCAGCAGTGAAGAATGGCGGCCTCTCCTCCGGCAGTTCTTC. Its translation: CASSEEWRPLLRQFF.